This T cell receptor beta chain stems from a study of beta chain features in type 1 diabetes. Sequencing targeted expressed TCRB transcripts, as all isolated RNA had been reverse transcribed. TCRdb keeps only in-frame clones here, not all; method: immunoSEQ multiplex PCR. Seen here are fewer than 550,000 clones, 11% observed once, and the top ten hold more than 0.045%. This clone was detected a few times. The antigen remains undetermined. Overall study results and limits: Comparison showed that naive, central memory and Treg TCRB repertoires appeared more similar among patients than among healthy donors.

Germline V lookup: CDR1 KGHSH, CDR2 LQKENI. V was cut by 2 bases and J by 5 bases, with 15 bases left in between. The CDR3 is made up of 15 amino acids. The V and J genes are TRBV18 and TRBJ2-5; possibly TRBD1 for D (5 bases). This clonotype was obtained from a woman aged 18-30 years in good health. The sequenced sample was naive CD4+ T cells from blood. CDR3 DNA sequence: TGTGCCAGCTCACCAGCCGGTGTTCAGGGTGAGACCCAGTACTTC. It is translated as CASSPAGVQGETQYF.